The clone carrying this T cell receptor beta chain was seen many times. The antigen is undetermined. The data are from a study of regulatory T cells in long-lasting Graves disease. Overall study results and limits: TCR diversity in persistent Graves' patients was below that of newly diagnosed ones.

Indicated time point: persistent/refractory GD, antithyroid drugs over 5 years with positive TRAb. RNA from PBMCs was the source of the TCR library. The patient group derived from an endocrinology department in Xi'an, China. Germline CDR1 reads SNHLY; CDR2 reads FYNNEI. This CDR3 is 14 amino acids long. V lost 4 bases, J lost 7 bases, and 8 bases stayed unmatched. Combining iRepertoire HTBI primers with Arm-PCR of CDR3 regions, the authors built TCR beta libraries. TCRdb analysed the multiplex PCR reads with MiXCR anew, one entry per CDR3 protein. This sample carries approximately 470,000 distinct CDR3 sequences, more than 20% of them seen once, and the ten largest clones take 7.8%.

This specimen was peripheral blood mononuclear cells (PBMCs), taken when the disease was refractory, from a patient treated with antithyroid drugs. The TCR originated in a female donor with Graves disease. The V call is TRBV2, the J call TRBJ1-2; 8 nucleotides align to TRBD1. CDR3 region: CASSVPGQGSGYTF. In nucleotides, the CDR3 is TGTGCCAGCAGTGTCCCAGGACAGGGCTCTGGCTACACCTTC.